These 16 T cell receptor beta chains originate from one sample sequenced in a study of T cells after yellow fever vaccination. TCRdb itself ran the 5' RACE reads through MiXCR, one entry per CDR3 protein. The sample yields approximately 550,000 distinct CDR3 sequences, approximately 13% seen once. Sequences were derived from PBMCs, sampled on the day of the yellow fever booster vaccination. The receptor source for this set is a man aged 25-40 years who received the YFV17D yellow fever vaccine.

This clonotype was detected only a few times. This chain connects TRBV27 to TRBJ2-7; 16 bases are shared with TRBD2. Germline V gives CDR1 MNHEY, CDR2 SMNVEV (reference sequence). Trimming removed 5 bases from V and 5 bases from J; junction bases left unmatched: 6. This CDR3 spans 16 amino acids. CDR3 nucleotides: TGTGCCAGCAGTGGACCGGGACTAGCGGGAGGGGACGAGCAGTACTTC. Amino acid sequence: CASSGPGLAGGDEQYF.

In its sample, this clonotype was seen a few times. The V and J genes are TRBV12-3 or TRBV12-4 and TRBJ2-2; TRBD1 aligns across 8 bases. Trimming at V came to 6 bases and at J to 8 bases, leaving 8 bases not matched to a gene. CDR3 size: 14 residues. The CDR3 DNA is TGTGCCAGCAGGAAGACAGGGGTTACTGGGGAGCTGTTTTTT. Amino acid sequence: CASRKTGVTGELFF.

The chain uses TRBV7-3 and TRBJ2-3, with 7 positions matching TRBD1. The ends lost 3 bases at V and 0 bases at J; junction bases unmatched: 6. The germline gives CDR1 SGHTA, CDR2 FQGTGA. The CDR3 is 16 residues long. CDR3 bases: TGTGCCAGCAGCTTCGTACCGGGACAGAGCACAGATACGCAGTATTTT. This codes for CASSFVPGQSTDTQYF.

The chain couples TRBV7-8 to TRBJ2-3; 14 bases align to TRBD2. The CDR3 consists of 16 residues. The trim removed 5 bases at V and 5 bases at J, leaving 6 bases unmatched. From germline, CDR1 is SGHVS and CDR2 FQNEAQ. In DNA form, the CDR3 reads TGTGCCAGCAGCACATCCGGGACTAGCGGGAGAGATACGCAGTATTTT. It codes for CASSTSGTSGRDTQYF. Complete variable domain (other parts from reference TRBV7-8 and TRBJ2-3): GAGVSQSPRYKVAKRGQDVALRCDPISGHVSLFWYQQALGQGPEFLTYFQNEAQLDKSGLPSDRFFAERPEGSVSTLKIQRTQQEDSAVYLCASSTSGTSGRDTQYFGPGTRLTVL.

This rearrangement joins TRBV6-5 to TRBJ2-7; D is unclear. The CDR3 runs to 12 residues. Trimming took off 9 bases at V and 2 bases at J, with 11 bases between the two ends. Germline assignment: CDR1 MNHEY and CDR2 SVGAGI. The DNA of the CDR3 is TGTGCCAGTTACCCGTCAACCTACGAGCAGTACTTC. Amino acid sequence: CASYPSTYEQYF.

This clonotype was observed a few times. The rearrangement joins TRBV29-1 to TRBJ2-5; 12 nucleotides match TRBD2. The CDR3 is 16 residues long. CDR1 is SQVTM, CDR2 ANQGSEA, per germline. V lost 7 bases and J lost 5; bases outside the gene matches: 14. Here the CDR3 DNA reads TGCAGCGCTGCCCATCTCACTAGCGGGAGGTTGGAGACCCAGTACTTC. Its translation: CSAAHLTSGRLETQYF.

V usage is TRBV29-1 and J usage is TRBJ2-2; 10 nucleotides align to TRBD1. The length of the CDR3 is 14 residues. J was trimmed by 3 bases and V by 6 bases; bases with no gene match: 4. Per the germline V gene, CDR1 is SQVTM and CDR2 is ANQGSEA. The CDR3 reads CSVPGTGDTGELFF. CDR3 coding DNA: TGCAGCGTACCCGGGACAGGGGACACCGGGGAGCTGTTTTTT.

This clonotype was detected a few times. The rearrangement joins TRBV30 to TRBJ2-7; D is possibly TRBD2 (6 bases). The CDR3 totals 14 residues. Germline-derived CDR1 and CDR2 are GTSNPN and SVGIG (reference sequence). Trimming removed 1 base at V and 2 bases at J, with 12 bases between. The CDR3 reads CAWSDSGPPYEQYF. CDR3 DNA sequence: TGTGCCTGGAGTGATAGCGGACCTCCCTACGAGCAGTACTTC.

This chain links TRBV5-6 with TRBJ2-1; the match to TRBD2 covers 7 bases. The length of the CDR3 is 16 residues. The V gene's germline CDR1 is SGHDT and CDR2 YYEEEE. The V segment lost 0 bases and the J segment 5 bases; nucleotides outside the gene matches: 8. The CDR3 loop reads CASSLGGSSGDNEQFF. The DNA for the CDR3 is TGTGCCAGCAGCTTGGGGGGGTCTAGCGGTGACAATGAGCAGTTCTTC.

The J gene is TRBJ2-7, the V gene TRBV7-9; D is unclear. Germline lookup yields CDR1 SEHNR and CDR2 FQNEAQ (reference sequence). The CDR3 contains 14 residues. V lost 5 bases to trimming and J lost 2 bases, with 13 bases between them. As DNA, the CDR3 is TGTGCCAGCAGCCCAATCTACCGGCCCTACGAGCAGTACTTC. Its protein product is CASSPIYRPYEQYF.

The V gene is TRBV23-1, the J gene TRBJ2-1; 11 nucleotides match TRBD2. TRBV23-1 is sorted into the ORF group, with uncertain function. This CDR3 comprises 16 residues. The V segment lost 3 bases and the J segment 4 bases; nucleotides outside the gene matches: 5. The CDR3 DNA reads TGCGCCAGCAGTCATGGAGGGACTAGCGGTTACAATGAGCAGTTCTTC. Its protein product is CASSHGGTSGYNEQFF.

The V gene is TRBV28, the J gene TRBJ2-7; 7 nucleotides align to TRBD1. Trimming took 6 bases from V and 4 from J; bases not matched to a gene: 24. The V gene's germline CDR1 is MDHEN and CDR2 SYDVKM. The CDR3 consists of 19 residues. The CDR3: CASSNPGQVSFLWVYEQYF. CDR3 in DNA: TGTGCCAGCAGCAATCCAGGACAGGTTTCCTTTTTGTGGGTATACGAGCAGTACTTC.

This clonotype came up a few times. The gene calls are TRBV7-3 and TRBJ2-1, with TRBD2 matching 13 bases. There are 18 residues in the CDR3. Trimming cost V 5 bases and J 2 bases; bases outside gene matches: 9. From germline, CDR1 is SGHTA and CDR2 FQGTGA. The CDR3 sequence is CASSIRTSGRCAYNEQFF. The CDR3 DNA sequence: TGTGCCAGCAGCATAAGGACTAGCGGGAGATGCGCCTACAATGAGCAGTTCTTC.

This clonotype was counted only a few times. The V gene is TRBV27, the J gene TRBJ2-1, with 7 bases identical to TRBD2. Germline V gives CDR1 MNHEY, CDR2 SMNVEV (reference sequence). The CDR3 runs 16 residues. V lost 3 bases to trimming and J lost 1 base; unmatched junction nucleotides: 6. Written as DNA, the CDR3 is TGTGCCAGCAGTTTTGGCGGGAGTAGGTCCTACAATGAGCAGTTCTTC. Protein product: CASSFGGSRSYNEQFF.

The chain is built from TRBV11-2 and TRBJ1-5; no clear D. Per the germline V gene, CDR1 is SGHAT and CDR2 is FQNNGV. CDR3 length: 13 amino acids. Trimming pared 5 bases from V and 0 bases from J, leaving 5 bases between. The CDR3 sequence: CASSAISNQPQHF. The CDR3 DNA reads TGTGCCAGCAGCGCTATTAGCAATCAGCCCCAGCATTTT.

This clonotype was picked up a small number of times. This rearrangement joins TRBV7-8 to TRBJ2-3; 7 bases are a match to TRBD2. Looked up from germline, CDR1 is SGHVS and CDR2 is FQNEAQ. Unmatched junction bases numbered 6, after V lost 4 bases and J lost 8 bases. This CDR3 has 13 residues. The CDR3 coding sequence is TGTGCCAGCAGCTCCACTAGCGCCAGTACGCAGTATTTT. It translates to CASSSTSASTQYF.